The source of this TCR beta chain is a study of blood T cell repertoires in COVID-19. Overall study: COVID-19 samples from acute and convalescent phases originated in the United States, Italy and Spain. T cells, B-cell-depleted T cells, or PBMCs provided the cDNA or gDNA that served as material.

Trimming shortened V by 4 bases and J by 0 bases, and 12 bases separated the two germline ends. The CDR3 totals 15 residues. The germline V gene has CDR1 LNHDA and CDR2 SQIVND (reference sequence). As originally analysed: Reference gene primer amplification gave nucleated cell count estimates. This table comes from immunoSEQ multiplex PCR, and its TCRdb copy is limited to in-frame clones, with some not included. The V and J calls and clone size were taken over from that table, and D and trimming were inferred from the DNA. The sample has just over 80,000 clones, about 76% seen once. Sequences were obtained from peripheral blood. This chain connects TRBV19 to TRBJ1-1; weak D call: TRBD1 (6 bases). This clonotype was obtained from an elderly man with acute or convalescent COVID-19. In DNA, the CDR3 is TGTGCCAGTAGTAGACAGGACCTGCTGAACACTGAAGCTTTCTTT. Amino acid sequence: CASSRQDLLNTEAFF.